This entry lists 24 T cell receptor beta chains sequenced from one sample in a study of neurological immune-mediated disorders. MiXCR, run by TCRdb on the 5' RACE reads, gives a single entry per CDR3 protein. The repertoire holds 55,000 to 70,000 distinct CDR3 sequences, with roughly 3% as singletons. What was sequenced was PBMCs. Receptor source: a woman aged 45 to 65 with multiple sclerosis.

This clonotype showed up many times. V and J are TRBV5-1 and TRBJ1-2; no clear D gene. This CDR3 is built from 12 residues. Germline loops: CDR1 SGHRS, CDR2 YFSETQ. V was shortened by 3 bases and J by 2 bases, with 5 bases between the two germline ends. CDR3 DNA sequence: TGCGCCAGCAGCTCCGGGAACTATGGCTACACCTTC. This gives the protein CASSSGNYGYTF.

This clonotype was detected many times. The chain combines TRBV5-1 with TRBJ2-7, with a tentative D call TRBD1 (6 bases). The CDR3 runs 14 residues. Trimming cost V 2 bases and J 3 bases, with 12 bases left between them. Germline V gives CDR1 SGHRS, CDR2 YFSETQ. The CDR3 nucleotides read TGCGCCAGCAGCTTCACTCAGGGGAACTACGAGCAGTACTTC. This gives the protein CASSFTQGNYEQYF.

This clonotype was counted ten times or more. This sequence joins TRBV7-2 and TRBJ1-4; the match to TRBD1 covers 10 bases. V was pared by 3 bases and J by 8 bases, with 3 bases of the junction left unmatched. CDR3 length: 14 amino acids. CDR1 is SGHTA, CDR2 FQGNSA, per germline. The CDR3 reads CASSFDRGREKLFF. CDR3 sequence (DNA): TGTGCCAGCAGCTTTGACAGGGGGCGAGAAAAACTGTTTTTT.

This clonotype has at least ten counts. This chain connects TRBV20-1 to TRBJ2-7; 10 bases fit TRBD2. The CDR3 contains 16 residues. V was clipped by 0 bases and J by 0 bases; unmatched bases: 5. Germline CDR1 DFQATT, CDR2 SNEGSKA (reference sequence). Here the CDR3 DNA reads TGCAGTGCTAGAGATCTTTCTAGCGGGAGCTCCTACGAGCAGTACGTC. It translates to CSARDLSSGSSYEQYV.

V is TRBV5-1 and J is TRBJ2-1; D gene ambiguous. Looked up from germline, CDR1 is SGHRS and CDR2 is YFSETQ. V lost 3 bases, J lost 1 base, and 8 bases lay in between. The CDR3 sequence is 14 residues long. Here the CDR3 reads CASSSASSYNEQFF. CDR3 coding DNA: TGCGCCAGCAGCTCAGCGAGTTCCTACAATGAGCAGTTCTTC. Together with reference TRBV5-1 and TRBJ2-1, the CDR3 gives the full variable domain: KAGVTQTPRYLIKTRGQQVTLSCSPISGHRSVSWYQQTPGQGLQFLFEYFSETQRNKGNFPGRFSGRQFSNSRSEMNVSTLELGDSALYLCASSSASSYNEQFFGPGTRLTVL.

This clonotype was found many times. The chain has TRBV20-1 and TRBJ1-2; 8 bases align to TRBD1. CDR3 size: 13 residues. V lost 3 bases, J lost 2 bases, and 2 bases stayed unmatched. CDR1 is DFQATT, CDR2 SNEGSKA, per germline (reference sequence). CDR3 nucleotides: TGCAGTGCTAGCGCAGGGGGCAACTATGGCTACACCTTC. Translation gives CSASAGGNYGYTF.

This clonotype was detected ten times or more. The genes are TRBV7-8 and TRBJ2-1; 7 nucleotides agree with TRBD1. Germline CDR1 is SGHVS and CDR2 is FQNEAQ. The CDR3 extends over 14 amino acids. J was trimmed by 6 bases and V by 3 bases; bases with no gene match: 5. The CDR3 coding sequence is TGTGCCAGCAGCTTCCGGGACAGTCGCAATGAGCAGTTCTTC. This translates into CASSFRDSRNEQFF.

This clonotype appeared many times. V gene TRBV20-1 combines with J gene TRBJ1-1; the match to TRBD1 covers 9 bases. In germline, CDR1 is DFQATT, CDR2 SNEGSKA (reference sequence). CDR3 length: 14 amino acids. The trim removed 4 bases at V and 5 bases at J, leaving 8 bases unmatched. In DNA form, the CDR3 reads TGCAGTGCTAAGGGGGACAGGGTCTTGACTGAAGCTTTCTTT. It encodes CSAKGDRVLTEAFF.

This chain joins TRBV5-1 and TRBJ2-7, with TRBD1 matching 9 bases. The J segment lost 3 bases and the V segment lost 4 bases, leaving 5 bases of the junction unmatched. Germline CDR1 is SGHRS and CDR2 is YFSETQ. The CDR3 is 14 amino acids. CDR3 protein: CASSPGTGNYEQYF. Written as DNA, the CDR3 is TGCGCCAGCAGCCCTGGGACAGGGAACTACGAGCAGTACTTC.

The J gene is TRBJ2-1, the V gene TRBV11-2; 9 bases line up with TRBD2. This CDR3 is built from 18 residues. Germline values: CDR1 SGHAT, CDR2 FQNNGV. Trimming took 5 bases from V and 0 from J; bases not matched to a gene: 11. The CDR3 is CASSERGRGRASYNEQFF. CDR3 sequence (DNA): TGTGCCAGCAGCGAAAGGGGCCGCGGGAGGGCCTCCTACAATGAGCAGTTCTTC.

This clonotype appeared many times. The chain carries TRBV3-1 and TRBJ2-3, with D possibly called TRBD1 or TRBD2 (5 bases each). V was pared by 4 bases and J by 3 bases, with 17 bases between. The length of the CDR3 is 16 residues. Germline loops: CDR1 LGHDT, CDR2 YNNKEL (reference sequence). The chain's CDR3 is CASSPRLREGTDTQYF. In nucleotides, the CDR3 is TGTGCCAGCAGCCCCAGGTTGAGAGAGGGGACAGATACGCAGTATTTT.

This clonotype was recorded at least ten times. The V and J genes are TRBV2 and TRBJ2-2, with D maybe TRBD2 (6 bases). Germline V lookup: CDR1 SNHLY, CDR2 FYNNEI. This CDR3 spans 13 amino acids. V was shortened by 2 bases and J by 5 bases, with 6 bases between the two germline ends. CDR3 loop: CASSERGTGELFF. The CDR3 bases are TGTGCCAGCAGTGAACGGGGGACCGGGGAGCTGTTTTTT.

This clonotype came up many times. The chain employs TRBV7-8 and TRBJ2-5; D call uncertain. Germline loops: CDR1 SGHVS, CDR2 FQNEAQ. The CDR3 runs to 14 residues. The V and J ends lost 2 bases and 2 bases respectively, with 9 bases between them. Here the CDR3 reads CASSLKSIQETQYF. DNA of the CDR3: TGTGCCAGCAGCTTAAAGAGTATACAAGAGACCCAGTACTTC.

The sample holds many counts of this clonotype. The chain links TRBV6-5 to TRBJ1-1, with TRBD1 matching over 10 bases. The CDR3 has 18 residues. Germline trimming cut 2 bases from V and 4 bases from J; bases unmatched to any gene: 13. Germline CDR1 MNHEY, CDR2 SVGAGI. The CDR3 is CASSYGRGQGGFGTEAFF. DNA of the CDR3: TGTGCCAGCAGTTACGGGAGAGGACAGGGGGGATTCGGCACTGAAGCTTTCTTT.

This clonotype has a count of ten or more. A junction end diverges from the germline sequence, so it may reflect a read error. V usage is TRBV27 and J usage is TRBJ1-1; tentative D call: TRBD1 (5 bases). Germline V gene sequence: CDR1 MNHEY, CDR2 SMNVEV (reference sequence). This CDR3 contains 14 residues. The CDR3 loop is CASSLSGKATEAFF. CDR3 in DNA: TGTGCCAGCAGTTTGTCAGGGAAGGCCACTGAAGCCTTCTTT.

There are many counts of this clonotype. CDR3 sequence (DNA): TGTGCCGGGCCCCCGGGGCCCGAGCCCTACACCTTC. Encoded protein: CAGPPGPEPYTF. V usage is TRBV2 and J usage is TRBJ1-2, with D possibly being TRBD1 (5 bases). Trimming cost V 11 bases and J 10 bases, with 20 bases left between them. This CDR3 region has 12 residues. Germline CDR1 SNHLY, CDR2 FYNNEI.

In this sample, this clonotype turned up many times. The V call is TRBV28, the J call TRBJ1-2, with D maybe TRBD1 (5 bases). The CDR3 has 12 residues. The germline V gene encodes CDR1 MDHEN and CDR2 SYDVKM. Trimming removed 7 bases at V and 4 bases at J, with 10 bases between. CDR3: CASTRGGYGYTF. The CDR3 DNA reads TGTGCCAGCACAAGGGGCGGCTATGGCTACACCTTC.

The sample holds many counts of this clonotype. The chain employs TRBV20-1 and TRBJ2-1; tentatively, D is TRBD2 (5 bases). Germline CDR1 reads DFQATT; CDR2 reads SNEGSKA (reference sequence). The V end lost 5 bases, the J end lost 10 bases, and 12 bases lay between the germline ends. The CDR3 spans 11 residues. The CDR3 DNA follows: TGCAGTGCTGATCCCCGGGGAGAGCAGTTCTTC. The encoded protein is CSADPRGEQFF.

This clonotype was seen many times. Here the CDR3 reads CASSLGGQKNIQYF. Here the CDR3 DNA reads TGTGCCAGCAGCTTGGGGGGACAGAAGAACATTCAGTACTTC. The J gene is TRBJ2-4, the V gene TRBV7-2; D might be TRBD1 (7 bases). Germline-derived CDR1 and CDR2 are SGHTA and FQGNSA. Trimming removed 3 bases at V and 7 bases at J, with 13 bases between. The CDR3 is made up of 14 amino acids.

This clonotype came up many times. The chain links TRBV12-3 or TRBV12-4 to TRBJ1-1; D might be TRBD1 (5 bases). The CDR3 consists of 13 residues. Trimming shortened V by 7 bases and J by 0 bases, and 9 bases separated the two germline ends. The CDR3 DNA reads TGTGCCAGCAAAATGACAGTGAACACTGAAGCTTTCTTT. Residues: CASKMTVNTEAFF.

This clonotype was seen ten or more times. V usage is TRBV24-1 and J usage is TRBJ2-3; 15 bases map to TRBD2. The V gene end was trimmed by 3 bases and the J gene end by 5 bases; junction bases not matched to a gene: 8. In germline, CDR1 is KGHDR, CDR2 SFDVKD. The CDR3 loop spans 18 amino acids. The CDR3, as DNA: TGTGCCACCAGTGATCCCGGAGGGACTAGCGGGGGGAAAGATACGCAGTATTTT. Protein: CATSDPGGTSGGKDTQYF.

This clonotype showed up many times. This sequence joins TRBV6-2 or TRBV6-3 and TRBJ2-2; D is perhaps TRBD2 (6 bases). This CDR3 comprises 14 residues. Trimming shortened V by 8 bases and J by 0 bases, and 10 bases separated the two germline ends. Germline assignment: CDR1 MNHEY and CDR2 SVGEGT. The CDR3: CASGRGSNTGELFF. CDR3 DNA sequence: TGTGCCAGCGGGCGGGGTTCGAACACCGGGGAGCTGTTTTTT.

At least ten counts were recorded for this clonotype. V is TRBV5-1 and J is TRBJ1-2; possibly TRBD1 for D (5 bases). Germline V CDR1 and CDR2: SGHRS, YFSETQ. V shed 3 bases and J shed 1 base, with 10 bases lying between them. There are 14 residues in the CDR3. CDR3 nucleotide sequence: TGCGCCAGCAGCTCTTCCCAGGGTAACTATGGCTACACCTTC. Protein product: CASSSSQGNYGYTF.

This clonotype was observed a few times. The junction departs from germline at one end; a sequencing error may be responsible. J is TRBJ2-3 and V is TRBV7-2; 7 positions agree with TRBD1. The CDR3 contains 12 residues. Germline assignment: CDR1 SGHTA and CDR2 FQGNSA. CDR3 in amino acids: CDSSTRTGMQYF. In DNA form, the CDR3 reads TGTGACAGCAGCACGAGGACAGGAATGCAGTATTTT.